Listed below are T cell receptor beta chains from one sample, sequenced in a study of beta chain features in type 1 diabetes. The protocol was immunoSEQ multiplex PCR, while the TCRdb copy is restricted to in-frame clones and leaves out a portion. The sample has some 240,000 clones; roughly 17% are singletons. Sample: naive CD4+ T cells from blood. These receptor sequences come from a man younger than 40 with type 1 diabetes. The CDR3 runs from the conserved cysteine through the conserved F or W. The D gene is left open where the match is weak. Rows give clone size only sometimes, using once, few, many, or a class for an expanded clone.

>few|TRBV2|TRBJ1-5|-
TGTGCCAGCAGTGGACAGAGTTCCTATAGCAATCAGCCCCAGCATTTT
CASSGQSSYSNQPQHF
>-|TRBV6-5|TRBJ2-3|-
TGTGCCAGCAGTTACAGACAGTTCGACAACACAGATACGCAGTATTTT
CASSYRQFDNTDTQYF
>-|TRBV29-1|TRBJ1-2|-
TGCAGCGTTGAATTGGGCTATGGCTACACCTTC
CSVELGYGYTF
>few|TRBV7-9|TRBJ1-5|-
TGTGCCAGCAGCTTGGCCGGGGATTCGCAGCCCCAGCATTTT
CASSLAGDSQPQHF
>-|TRBV7-9|TRBJ2-7|-
TGTGCCAGCAGCTTAGATGCGGCAGGCGAATACGAGCAGTACTTC
CASSLDAAGEYEQYF
>few|TRBV9|TRBJ1-2|TRBD1
TGTGCCAGCAGCGTACGGACAGGGGACGGCTACACCTTC
CASSVRTGDGYTF
>few|TRBV29-1|TRBJ2-5|TRBD2
TGCAGCGTTGAACTAGCGGGCCCCCGAGAGACCCAGTACTTC
CSVELAGPRETQYF
>-|TRBV29-1|TRBJ1-3|-
TGCAGCGTTGAGAAGAGGGACGAACGAAACACCATATATTTT
CSVEKRDERNTIYF
>few|TRBV14|TRBJ1-2|-
TGTGCCAGCAGCCAAGACACGAGGCGGCCTAACTATGGCTACACCTTC
CASSQDTRRPNYGYTF
>-|TRBV7-8|TRBJ2-6|-
TGTGCCAGCAGCTTATACCCCAACACAGAGTCTGGGGCCAACGTCCTGACTTTC
CASSLYPNTESGANVLTF
>few|TRBV7-2|TRBJ2-7|-
TGTGCCAGCAGCTCCTTGTGGAGGGATAACTACGAGCAGTACTTC
CASSSLWRDNYEQYF
>few|TRBV13|TRBJ2-6|-
TGTGCCAGCAGCTTAAGGGGTTGGAACTCTGGGGCCAACGTCCTGACTTTC
CASSLRGWNSGANVLTF
>few|TRBV28|TRBJ2-5|-
TGTGCCAGCAGTTTAGCGACTAGAGATGGAGAGACCCAGTACTTC
CASSLATRDGETQYF
>-|TRBV28|TRBJ2-6|-
TGTGCCAGTCCTAGCGGGGCCAACGTCCTGACTTTC
CASPSGANVLTF
>few|TRBV5-4|TRBJ2-4|-
TGTGCCAGCAGCTTCGGCATCGAAGCCAAAAACATTCAGTACTTC
CASSFGIEAKNIQYF
>-|TRBV27|TRBJ2-5|-
TGTGCCAGCAGTCCCCCCGAGGAACAAGAGACCCAGTACTTC
CASSPPEEQETQYF
>few|TRBV7-6|TRBJ2-7|TRBD2
TGTGCCAGCAGCCTAATGGCCCAGCGGGACGGAGAGCAGTACTTC
CASSLMAQRDGEQYF
>-|TRBV9|TRBJ2-3|TRBD1
TGTGCCAGCAGCGTAGTAATCGGGACAGGGGGCACCACAGATACGCAGTATTTT
CASSVVIGTGGTTDTQYF
>-|TRBV5-1|TRBJ2-1|-
TGCGCCAGCAGCTTGGTAGGCGAAGCCTACAATGAGCAGTTCTTC
CASSLVGEAYNEQFF
>-|TRBV21-1|TRBJ2-7|-
TGTGCCAGCAGCAAAGAGGTCTCCGAGCAGTACTTC
CASSKEVSEQYF
>-|TRBV7-2|TRBJ1-5|TRBD1
TGTGCCAGCAGCGCCGTTTGGACAGGGGTTAGCAATCAGCCCCAGCATTTT
CASSAVWTGVSNQPQHF
>few|TRBV29-1|TRBJ2-5|-
TGCAGCGTTGGACAGAGCCCGTGGGAGACCCAGTACTTC
CSVGQSPWETQYF
>few|TRBV9|TRBJ2-1|-
TGTGCCAGCAGCGTAGGTGTAGCGGTCTACAATGAGCAGTTCTTC
CASSVGVAVYNEQFF
>few|TRBV5-6|TRBJ2-7|TRBD2
TGTGCCAGCATAAAAGCGGGGCTGACCTACGAGCAGTACTTC
CASIKAGLTYEQYF
>-|TRBV14|TRBJ2-1|-
TGTGCCAGCAGCCAAGAGAATCGGGGGAATGAGCAGTTCTTC
CASSQENRGNEQFF
>-|TRBV9|TRBJ1-5|-
TGTGCCAGCAGCGTTAGCGGATATAGCAATCAGCCCCAGCATTTT
CASSVSGYSNQPQHF
>few|TRBV5-1|TRBJ2-3|TRBD1
TGCGCCAGCAGCTCCGACAGGGTCAGCACAGATACGCAGTATTTT
CASSSDRVSTDTQYF
>few|TRBV27|TRBJ2-3|TRBD2
TGTGCCAGCAGTGTCCGGGACTACCGCACAGATACGCAGTATTTT
CASSVRDYRTDTQYF
>-|TRBV29-1|TRBJ1-4|-
TGCAGCGGCAAACAGGGTGGTTCTGAAAAACTGTTTTTT
CSGKQGGSEKLFF